This T cell receptor (beta chain) comes out of a study of blood T cell repertoires in COVID-19. This table comes from immunoSEQ multiplex PCR, and its TCRdb copy is limited to in-frame clones, with some not included. In the table there are 150,000 to 200,000 clones, approximately 73% of which are singletons. The source is a woman aged 50 to 60 with acute COVID-19. Material for sequencing was PBMCs or T cells enriched from blood (not recorded which).

The CDR3 sequence: CASSRQGRYGYTF. The CDR3 bases are TGTGCCAGCAGCAGACAGGGGCGCTATGGCTACACCTTC. V and J are TRBV12-3 or TRBV12-4 and TRBJ1-2, with TRBD1 matching over 8 bases. CDR3 size: 13 residues. V lost 6 bases and J lost 4; bases outside the gene matches: 4.